The 30 T cell receptor beta chains below all came from one sample that was sequenced in a study of STAT5B mutations in CD4+ large granular lymphocyte leukemia. Clones were read by immunoSEQ multiplex PCR, and TCRdb kept only the in-frame ones, dropping some. The sample lists more than 25,000 clones, 65% to 80% occurring once. Material for sequencing was CD4+ T cells from blood buffy coats. Receptors were obtained from a human donor in good health.

This chain uses TRBV15 with TRBJ2-4; D gene ambiguous. CDR1 and CDR2 (germline): LNHNV, YYDKDF (reference sequence). The ends were cut back, 3 bases at V and 9 bases at J, with 12 bases in the middle. The CDR3 consists of 13 residues. Written as DNA, the CDR3 is TGTGCCACCAGCAGGGAAGATAGGTTCATTCAGTACTTC. Its translation: CATSREDRFIQYF.

The V and J genes are TRBV4-3 and TRBJ1-4, with D perhaps matching TRBD1 (6 bases). The CDR3 totals 17 residues. CDR1 LGHNA and CDR2 YSLEER come from the germline V gene. V was clipped by 1 base and J by 3 bases, with 15 bases between them. CDR3 in DNA: TGCGCCAGCAGCCAAGGGGGTTACAGGGAGGCTAATGAAAAACTGTTTTTT. Protein sequence: CASSQGGYREANEKLFF.

The rearrangement joins TRBV6-6 to TRBJ1-2; D ambiguous. There are 13 residues in the CDR3. Trimming removed 4 bases from V and 8 bases from J, with 14 bases in between. CDR1 is MNHNY and CDR2 is SVGAGI in the germline V gene (reference sequence). The CDR3 region has the DNA TGTGCCAGCAGTTCCCCGTATGAGAGGGGCTACACCTTC. As protein: CASSSPYERGYTF.

This clone was seen just once. This chain joins TRBV7-4 and TRBJ1-5; no clear D gene. There are 13 residues in the CDR3. Trimming took off 5 bases at V and 4 bases at J, with 9 bases between the two ends. CDR1 is SGHVT, CDR2 SQSDAQ, per germline. In DNA, the CDR3 is TGTGCCAGCAGCCGGCAAAAGAATCAGCCCCAGCATTTT. It specifies CASSRQKNQPQHF.

This clone was detected once. The J gene is TRBJ2-7, the V gene TRBV28, with unresolved D. Germline values: CDR1 MDHEN, CDR2 SYDVKM. The CDR3 spans 12 residues. V lost 5 bases and J 6 bases, leaving 11 bases between the germline ends. In DNA, the CDR3 is TGTGCCAGCAGTGACCCAGGATTCGAGCAGTACGTC. It specifies CASSDPGFEQYV.

V usage is TRBV6-5 and J usage is TRBJ2-4; a possible D gene is TRBD2 (6 bases). This CDR3 comprises 14 residues. Germline V gene sequence: CDR1 MNHEY, CDR2 SVGAGI. V shed 0 bases and J shed 10 bases, with 13 bases lying between them. The CDR3 loop reads CASSYSGRDVIQYF. As DNA, the CDR3 is TGTGCCAGCAGTTACTCGGGGCGGGATGTAATTCAGTACTTC.

J is TRBJ2-4 and V is TRBV23-1; tentatively, D is TRBD1 (6 bases). TRBV23-1 is an ORF, with its function uncertain. The CDR3 is made up of 17 amino acids. The V end was cut by 0 bases, the J end by 2 bases, with 14 bases between. In DNA, the CDR3 is TGCGCCAGCAGTCAATCTAGGCAGGGGCTTCCCAAAAACATTCAGTACTTC. This encodes CASSQSRQGLPKNIQYF.

This chain joins TRBV5-4 and TRBJ2-3, with D perhaps matching TRBD1 (5 bases). V was clipped by 4 bases and J by 2 bases, with 14 bases between them. This CDR3 contains 15 residues. Germline V gives CDR1 SGHNT, CDR2 YYREEE (reference sequence). CDR3 nucleotides: TGTGCCAGCAGCATCCGACAGAATCCCACAGATACGCAGTATTTT. It codes for CASSIRQNPTDTQYF.

The chain recombines TRBV18 with TRBJ2-5; D is unresolved. This CDR3 contains 16 residues. CDR1 is KGHSH, CDR2 LQKENI, per germline. V lost 2 bases, J lost 0 bases, and 13 bases lay in between. The CDR3 spells CASSPRIAVDQETQYF. CDR3 DNA: TGTGCCAGCTCACCAAGAATCGCGGTAGACCAAGAGACCCAGTACTTC.

This rearrangement joins TRBV25-1 to TRBJ1-2; 9 bases agree with TRBD1. V lost 5 bases to trimming and J lost 7 bases; unmatched junction nucleotides: 11. The CDR3 loop spans 15 amino acids. Per germline, CDR1 MGHDK and CDR2 SYGVNS. The CDR3 loop reads CASSPSPGQGFGYTF. CDR3 DNA sequence: TGTGCCAGCAGTCCCTCCCCGGGACAGGGATTTGGCTACACCTTC.

This chain joins TRBV5-1 and TRBJ1-1, with D maybe TRBD1 (6 bases). The CDR3 covers 14 residues. The V gene's germline CDR1 is SGHRS and CDR2 YFSETQ. V lost 5 bases and J lost 6, with 17 bases in between. CDR3 bases: TGCGCCAGCAGTCCGGGGGGCGAGACTTCTGAAGCTTTCTTT. It codes for CASSPGGETSEAFF.

The V gene is TRBV5-1, the J gene TRBJ1-1, with D possibly being TRBD1 (5 bases). The germline CDR1 and CDR2 sequences are SGHRS and YFSETQ. This CDR3 spans 17 amino acids. V lost 3 bases, J lost 3 bases, and 21 bases lay in between. The CDR3 region is CASSSATRGGADTEAFF. CDR3 DNA sequence: TGCGCCAGCAGCTCCGCAACCCGGGGGGGAGCTGACACTGAAGCTTTCTTT.

The chain couples TRBV11-2 to TRBJ1-1, with 9 positions matching TRBD1. The CDR3 totals 15 residues. Per the germline V gene, CDR1 is SGHAT and CDR2 is FQNNGV. V dropped 5 bases and J dropped 2; count of bases not matched to a gene: 6. CDR3 protein: CASSPWDRVNTEAFF. The CDR3 DNA reads as TGTGCCAGCAGCCCATGGGACAGGGTAAACACTGAAGCTTTCTTT.

CDR3 protein: CASSIGQGYTGELFF. CDR3 in DNA: TGTGCCAGCAGCATCGGACAGGGTTACACCGGGGAGCTGTTTTTT. This chain joins TRBV7-6 and TRBJ2-2; 8 bases line up with TRBD1. This CDR3 is built from 15 residues. CDR1 and CDR2 from the germline V gene are SGHVS and FNYEAQ. V gave up 5 bases and J gave up 3 bases; unmatched junction bases: 5.

The CDR3 loop is CASSYSYTEAFF. CDR3 nucleotides: TGTGCCAGCAGTTACTCTTACACTGAAGCTTTCTTT. The V call is TRBV6-6, the J call TRBJ1-1; no reliable D call. Germline lookup yields CDR1 MNHNY and CDR2 SVGAGI (reference sequence). This CDR3 region has 12 residues. V lost 0 bases and J 3 bases, leaving 2 bases between the germline ends.

The sample holds a few counts of this clone. This chain links TRBV9 with TRBJ2-5, with no clear D. CDR3 size: 14 residues. Trimming cost V 3 bases and J 0 bases, with 9 bases left between them. Germline values: CDR1 SGDLS, CDR2 YYNGEE. The CDR3 sequence is CASSATTYQETQYF. The CDR3 DNA follows: TGTGCCAGCAGCGCGACAACGTACCAAGAGACCCAGTACTTC.

This rearrangement joins TRBV6-4 to TRBJ2-3, with 8 bases that match TRBD2. After removal of 1 base from V and 6 bases from J, the junction contained 6 bases not matched to a gene. This CDR3 region has 15 residues. Germline V gene lookup returns CDR1 MRHNA and CDR2 SNTAGT. The CDR3 protein is CASSDLSGGQDTQYF. Written as DNA, the CDR3 is TGTGCCAGCAGTGACTTAAGCGGGGGTCAGGATACGCAGTATTTT.

This chain joins TRBV7-8 and TRBJ2-1; 7 bases are a match to TRBD2. The germline V gene encodes CDR1 SGHVS and CDR2 FQNEAQ. The CDR3 totals 18 residues. Trimming cost V 2 bases and J 0 bases; bases outside gene matches: 10. The CDR3 sequence: CASSLSVSGVNSYNEQFF. Written as DNA, the CDR3 is TGTGCCAGCAGCTTAAGCGTGAGCGGGGTAAACTCCTACAATGAGCAGTTCTTC.

As regards this clone: The limits of the CDR3 on the DNA are not certain, so only TCRdb's listed CDR3 is given. V gene TRBV7-2 combines with J gene TRBJ2-5; the listed D gene, TRBD2, was not tested against the DNA. The CDR3 comprises 12 residues, both ends counted. Germline V gives CDR1 SGHTA, CDR2 FQGNSA. The chain's CDR3 is CASSFGSGPQYF.

V is TRBV6-8 and J is TRBJ2-2; TRBD2 agrees at 8 bases. CDR3 length: 18 amino acids. Unmatched junction bases numbered 13, after V lost 4 bases and J lost 3 bases. CDR1 and CDR2 from the germline V gene are MNHGY and SAAAGT. This CDR3 reads CASSLPLPGGDHTGELFF. CDR3 in DNA: TGTGCCAGCAGTTTGCCCCTCCCCGGGGGGGACCACACCGGGGAGCTGTTTTTT.

The chain joins TRBV7-2 to TRBJ2-2; D may match TRBD1 or TRBD2 (6 bases each). Germline CDR1 reads SGHTA; CDR2 reads FQGNSA. V lost 5 bases to trimming and J lost 6 bases, with 25 bases between them. This CDR3 comprises 18 residues. The CDR3 is CASSPQHRTGAKSGELFF. The CDR3 region has the DNA TGTGCCAGCAGCCCACAACACCGCACGGGGGCGAAGTCCGGGGAGCTGTTTTTT.

The chain combines TRBV23-1 with TRBJ1-6, with 12 nucleotides matching TRBD1. TRBV23-1 falls under the ORF class, with uncertain function. CDR3 size: 15 residues. The junction had 13 bases not matched to a gene; V was cut back by 8 bases and J by 14 bases. The CDR3 nucleotides read TGCGCCAGCGTACCCGTCGGGACAGGGGGCTGCGCCCTCCACTTT. It yields the protein CASVPVGTGGCALHF.

This clone was counted once. The J gene is TRBJ2-3, the V gene TRBV28; D is unresolved. The germline V and J ends were trimmed by 7 bases and 8 bases, with 13 bases remaining between them. There are 12 residues in the CDR3. Germline V CDR1 and CDR2: MDHEN, SYDVKM. CDR3 sequence reads: CASINLVGTQYF. DNA for the CDR3: TGTGCCAGCATAAATTTAGTTGGTACGCAGTATTTT.

The chain recombines TRBV7-2 with TRBJ2-6; 7 bases line up with TRBD1. Looked up from germline, CDR1 is SGHTA and CDR2 is FQGNSA. The V gene end was trimmed by 2 bases and the J gene end by 3 bases; junction bases not matched to a gene: 7. The CDR3 has 17 residues. The CDR3 DNA reads TGTGCCAGCAGCTTACTTGACAGGGCCCTTGGGGCCAACGTCCTGACTTTC. Amino acids: CASSLLDRALGANVLTF.

The chain combines TRBV9 with TRBJ2-3; 12 bases agree with TRBD1. Looked up from germline, CDR1 is SGDLS and CDR2 is YYNGEE. This CDR3 has 16 amino acids. V lost 5 bases to trimming and J lost 6 bases; unmatched junction nucleotides: 10. CDR3: CASSIWGQGAVDTQYF. CDR3 in DNA: TGTGCCAGCAGTATATGGGGACAGGGGGCGGTGGATACGCAGTATTTT.

With regard to this clone: The identical CDR3 is also encoded by other nucleotide sequences in the sample. The chain recombines TRBV7-2 with TRBJ2-2; 15 bases fit TRBD2. Germline values: CDR1 SGHTA, CDR2 FQGNSA. This CDR3 comprises 16 residues. V shed 5 bases, J shed 8 bases, and the junction held 6 bases outside the gene matches. CDR3 bases: TGTGCCAGCAGCCCAGGACTAGCGGGGGGGCTGGGGGAGCTGTTTTTT. This codes for CASSPGLAGGLGELFF.

The DNA for the CDR3 is TGTGCCAGCAGCACAGCGGGGGGTTACAATGAGCAGTTCTTC. Translating gives CASSTAGGYNEQFF. The chain is built from TRBV9 and TRBJ2-1; 9 bases fit TRBD2. Germline assignment: CDR1 SGDLS and CDR2 YYNGEE. CDR3 length equals 14 residues. The V segment lost 4 bases and the J segment 4 bases; nucleotides outside the gene matches: 3. The variable domain in full, completed from reference TRBV9 and TRBJ2-1, reads DSGVTQTPKHLITATGQRVTLRCSPRSGDLSVYWYQQSLDQGLQFLIQYYNGEERAKGNILERFSAQQFPDLHSELNLSSLELGDSALYFCASSTAGGYNEQFFGPGTRLTVL.

The rearrangement uses TRBV29-1 and TRBJ2-3, with 12 positions matching TRBD2. CDR3 length equals 15 residues. CDR1 is SQVTM and CDR2 is ANQGSEA in the germline V gene. Trimming removed 7 bases from V and 5 bases from J; junction bases left unmatched: 10. CDR3 bases: TGCAGCGCGGTACTAGCGGGGGGAGGTTTAGATACGCAGTATTTT. It encodes CSAVLAGGGLDTQYF.

V usage is TRBV7-9 and J usage is TRBJ1-4; D remains unclear. CDR3 length: 16 amino acids. The germline CDR1 and CDR2 sequences are SEHNR and FQNEAQ (reference sequence). V dropped 4 bases and J dropped 6 bases, with 18 bases sitting between them. The CDR3 is CASSSPRIGSDEKLFF. As DNA, the CDR3 is TGTGCCAGCAGCTCGCCTCGTATAGGATCGGATGAAAAACTGTTTTTT.

The chain joins TRBV9 to TRBJ2-5; perhaps TRBD2 as D (7 bases). Germline V CDR1 and CDR2: SGDLS, YYNGEE. V shed 3 bases and J shed 4 bases, with 22 bases lying between them. The CDR3 runs to 17 residues. CDR3 nucleotides: TGTGCCAGCAGCGACCCCCGGGACAACGGGAGGAGAGAGACCCAGTACTTC. Protein: CASSDPRDNGRRETQYF.